This T cell receptor (beta chain) was identified during a study of blood T cell repertoires in COVID-19. Measured with immunoSEQ multiplex PCR; TCRdb has only the in-frame clones, and not every one. The repertoire holds more than 150,000 clones, about 80% seen once, with 10% to 15% in the top ten. This CDR3 comprises 14 residues. CDR1 is SEHNR and CDR2 is FQNEAQ in the germline V gene (reference sequence). Trimming pared 5 bases from V and 0 bases from J, leaving 5 bases between. This receptor was obtained from a man between 65 and 85 years old who had recovered from COVID-19. The source material was peripheral blood. The V gene is TRBV7-9, the J gene TRBJ1-6; no definite D call. The CDR3 region is CASSPSSYNSPLHF. DNA of the CDR3: TGTGCCAGCAGCCCGAGCTCCTATAATTCACCCCTCCACTTT.